A selection of T cell receptor beta chains follows, all from one sample in a study of blood T cell repertoires in COVID-19. Produced via immunoSEQ multiplex PCR; TCRdb's table is partial and in-frame only. The data hold 140,000 to 150,000 clones, with over 80% observed a single time. What was sequenced was peripheral blood. The origin of the receptors is a man between 45 and 60 years old who had recovered from COVID-19. Each CDR3 is given with its conserved first and last residue. A D gene is named only where the DNA matches it firmly. The listing skips clone size in some rows; elsewhere it reads once, few, many or a size class.

cdr3_aa cdr3_nt cdr3_length clone_size d_call j_call v_call
CASSFRQGTDTQYF TGTGCCAGTAGCTTCCGGCAGGGGACAGATACGCAGTATTTT 14 once . TRBJ2-3 TRBV5-4
CASSPVQGLFDGYTF TGTGCCAGCAGCCCGGTTCAAGGACTCTTCGATGGCTACACCTTC 15 . . TRBJ1-2 TRBV7-2
CSVEAGGGETQYF TGCAGCGTTGAAGCGGGGGGTGGGGAGACCCAGTACTTC 13 . TRBD2 TRBJ2-5 TRBV29-1
CATSVGSSGGETQYF TGTGCCACCAGTGTAGGGTCTAGCGGGGGTGAGACCCAGTACTTC 15 . TRBD2 TRBJ2-5 TRBV24-1
CASSKQDRGVRADTQYF TGTGCCAGCAGCAAGCAAGACAGGGGAGTTCGGGCAGATACGCAGTATTTT 17 . TRBD1 TRBJ2-3 TRBV6-2/TRBV6-3
CASSGRDLRGNEQFF TGCGCCAGCAGCGGACGGGATCTTAGAGGCAATGAGCAGTTCTTC 15 . . TRBJ2-1 TRBV4-3
CASTDLEQYF TGTGCCAGCACTGACCTAGAGCAGTACTTC 10 medium-sized . TRBJ2-7 TRBV2
CASSEAGPQAGYEQYF TGTGCCAGCAGTGAAGCCGGGCCGCAAGCGGGCTACGAGCAGTACTTC 16 once . TRBJ2-7 TRBV6-1
CASSTQETGDNQPQHF TGTGCCAGCAGCACACAAGAGACAGGGGACAATCAGCCCCAGCATTTT 16 . TRBD1 TRBJ1-5 TRBV27
CAISDNLLFWPQHF TGTGCCATCAGTGACAACTTACTTTTTTGGCCCCAGCATTTT 14 . . TRBJ1-5 TRBV10-3
CASSAQGNEIYGYTF TGTGCCAGCAGCGCTCAGGGGAATGAGATTTATGGCTACACCTTC 15 . . TRBJ1-2 TRBV9
CASSFGQGESPLHF TGCGCCAGCAGCTTTGGACAGGGGGAATCACCCCTCCACTTT 14 many TRBD1 TRBJ1-6 TRBV5-1
CASSALNKRNTGELFF TGTGCCAGCAGCGCGTTGAATAAAAGAAACACCGGGGAGCTGTTTTTT 16 . . TRBJ2-2 TRBV7-2
CASSLSIGNEKLFF TGCGCCAGCAGCTTAAGCATCGGGAATGAAAAACTGTTTTTT 14 . . TRBJ1-4 TRBV5-1
CASSQDRVGNTEAFF TGTGCCAGCAGCCAAGATCGGGTGGGGAACACTGAAGCTTTCTTT 15 . . TRBJ1-1 TRBV3-1/TRBV3-2
CASSVRYTGELFF TGCGCCAGCAGCGTCCGGTACACCGGGGAGCTGTTTTTT 13 . . TRBJ2-2 TRBV5-1